This T cell receptor beta chain was observed in a study of blood T cell repertoires in COVID-19. TCRdb keeps only in-frame clones here, not all; method: immunoSEQ multiplex PCR. Of about 370,000 clones listed, about 90% are singletons. Grouping used clinical history reported by participants in a survey and questionnaire. Two negative PCRs, clearance, or symptom resolution characterized the recovered Cohort 3 donors. Germline V gene sequence: CDR1 SEHNR, CDR2 FQNEAQ (reference sequence). The CDR3 runs 16 residues. V lost 3 bases to trimming and J lost 3 bases; unmatched junction nucleotides: 10. The receptor's source is a woman aged 30 to 39 who had recovered from COVID-19. The chain is built from TRBV7-9 and TRBJ2-7; 8 bases agree with TRBD1. Sequenced sample: PBMCs or T cells enriched from blood (not recorded which). CDR3 DNA: TGTGCCAGCAGCTTTCGGACAGGGACCAAAAGCTACGAGCAGTACTTC. It yields the protein CASSFRTGTKSYEQYF.